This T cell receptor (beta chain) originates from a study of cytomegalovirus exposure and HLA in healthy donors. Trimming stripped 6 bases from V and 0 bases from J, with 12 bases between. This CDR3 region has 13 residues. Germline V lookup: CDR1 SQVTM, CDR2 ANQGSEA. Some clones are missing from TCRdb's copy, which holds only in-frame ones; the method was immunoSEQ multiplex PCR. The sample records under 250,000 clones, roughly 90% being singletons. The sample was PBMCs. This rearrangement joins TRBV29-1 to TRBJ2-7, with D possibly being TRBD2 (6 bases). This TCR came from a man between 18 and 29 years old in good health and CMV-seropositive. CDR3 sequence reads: CSVRGLFSYEQYF. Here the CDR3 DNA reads TGCAGCGTAAGGGGACTGTTCTCCTACGAGCAGTACTTC.